A selection of T cell receptor beta chains follows, all from one sample in a study of OX40 agonist ivuxolimab in advanced cancers. Repertoires were generated with immunoSEQ multiplex PCR, while TCRdb's copy carries only in-frame clones and drops some. The sample records 55,000 to 80,000 clones, 80% to 85% being singletons. The sample consisted of CD4+ or CD8+ T cells sorted from blood, taken in a trial of the OX40 agonist ivuxolimab. The receptors were gathered from an adult with an advanced solid tumor such as melanoma, head and neck, liver or kidney cancer. The CDR3 runs from the conserved cysteine through the conserved F or W. The order of the fields is D gene, J gene, V gene, clone size, CDR3 DNA, CDR3 protein. D genes are given only for firm matches. Rows give clone size only sometimes, using once, few, many, or a class for an expanded clone.

>NA|TRBJ2-2|TRBV4-1|NA
TGCGCCAGCAGCCAAGATGGCTTCGCGAACACCGGGGAGCTGTTTTTT
CASSQDGFANTGELFF
>NA|TRBJ2-3|TRBV11-3|NA
TGTGCCAGCAGCCGGCGGTTAAAGGATACGCAGTATTTT
CASSRRLKDTQYF
>TRBD1|TRBJ1-2|TRBV5-4|NA
TGTGCCAGCAGCTTGGACAGGGGTCACGGCTACACCTTC
CASSLDRGHGYTF
>NA|TRBJ1-4|TRBV11-2|NA
TGTGCCAGCAGCTTAGATACGGGGGCAACTAATGAAAAACTGTTTTTT
CASSLDTGATNEKLFF
>NA|TRBJ1-5|TRBV6-5|few
TGTGCCAGCAGTTACAACCTTTGGGAGCCCCAGCATTTT
CASSYNLWEPQHF
>NA|TRBJ2-5|TRBV7-2|NA
TGTGCCAGCAGCTTAGGTCATTCGGGAGAGACCCAGTACTTC
CASSLGHSGETQYF
>TRBD1|TRBJ1-6|TRBV5-1|NA
TGCGCCAGCAGCTCGGGACAGGGGGTGGGGAATAATTCACCCCTCCACTTT
CASSSGQGVGNNSPLHF
>NA|TRBJ2-7|TRBV11-3|NA
TGTGCCAGCAGCTTAGAGGGGGTGGCCTACGAGCAGTACTTC
CASSLEGVAYEQYF
>TRBD2|TRBJ2-7|TRBV11-2|NA
TGTGCCAGCAGCTCCCGACTAGCGGGGCCCTACGAGCAGTACTTC
CASSSRLAGPYEQYF
>TRBD2|TRBJ2-5|TRBV19|NA
TGTGCCAGTAGTGGCCTAGCGGGGTACCAAGAGACCCAGTACTTC
CASSGLAGYQETQYF
>NA|TRBJ1-2|TRBV30|NA
TGTGCCTGGAGTGTAAGGGGATCCTATGGCTACACCTTC
CAWSVRGSYGYTF
>NA|TRBJ1-5|TRBV6-1|NA
TGTGCCAGCAGTGTCACAGGAAGCGGGAGCAATCAGCCCCAGCATTTT
CASSVTGSGSNQPQHF
>NA|TRBJ1-6|TRBV5-1|NA
TGCGCCAGCAGCTTGAAGGGATTTGATAATTCACCCCTCCACTTT
CASSLKGFDNSPLHF
>TRBD2|TRBJ2-3|TRBV19|NA
TGTGCCAGTAGGAAAGGGACTAGCGGGTGGACAGATACGCAGTATTTT
CASRKGTSGWTDTQYF
>NA|TRBJ2-7|TRBV7-8|once
TGTGCCAGCAGCTTCAGTACGGGAACCCCCTACGAGCAGTACTTC
CASSFSTGTPYEQYF
>NA|TRBJ1-5|TRBV5-4|NA
TGTGCCAGCAGCTCACAGGGTGGACAGCCCCAGCATTTT
CASSSQGGQPQHF
>TRBD1|TRBJ2-1|TRBV4-2|few
TGTGCCAGCAGCCACGCGGGACAGGGGGCCTACAATGAGCAGTTCTTC
CASSHAGQGAYNEQFF
>TRBD2|TRBJ2-5|TRBV7-8|NA
TGTGCCAGCAGCTCGGGACTAGCGGGAGTCGAGACCCAGTACTTC
CASSSGLAGVETQYF
>TRBD1|TRBJ2-3|TRBV5-1|NA
TGCGCCAGCATAAGGGCAGGGGGCAGGACAGATACGCAGTATTTT
CASIRAGGRTDTQYF
>TRBD1|TRBJ1-2|TRBV5-5|NA
TGTGCCAGCAGCTTGGCCGGGACAGGGAGTTGGGTCTATGGCTACACCTTC
CASSLAGTGSWVYGYTF
>TRBD1|TRBJ1-2|TRBV29-1|NA
TGCAGCGTGCCGACAGGGGGTACCTATGGCTACACCTTC
CSVPTGGTYGYTF
>NA|TRBJ2-5|TRBV6-5|few
TGTGCCAGCAGTTACCGCAGGGCGCAGCAGGAGACCCAGTACTTC
CASSYRRAQQETQYF
>NA|TRBJ1-1|TRBV4-2|NA
TGTGCCAGCAGCCTCAGCCAGGGCGTTCAGACTGAAGCTTTCTTT
CASSLSQGVQTEAFF
>TRBD1|TRBJ1-5|TRBV28|NA
TGTGCCAGCACGCAACCCGGGGACAGGTTCCCTTATAGCAATCAGCCCCAGCATTTT
CASTQPGDRFPYSNQPQHF
>TRBD1|TRBJ1-2|TRBV5-6|NA
TGTGCCAGCAGCCCCGGACAGGGGACATGGGGCTACACCTTC
CASSPGQGTWGYTF
>TRBD2|TRBJ2-7|TRBV19|NA
TGTGCCAGTAGTATCCCCGGGACTAGCGGGAGCTACGAGCAGTACTTC
CASSIPGTSGSYEQYF
>NA|TRBJ2-3|TRBV5-1|few
TGCGCCAGCAGCCTGCCGGGACAAGGCCTAGGAGATACGCAGTATTTT
CASSLPGQGLGDTQYF
>NA|TRBJ1-1|TRBV7-6|NA
TGTGCCAGCAGCTTTTCAATGCAGGTTATGAACACTGAAGCTTTCTTT
CASSFSMQVMNTEAFF
>NA|TRBJ1-2|TRBV2|NA
TGTGCCAGCAGTACAGGGATTTATTACTATGGCTACACCTTC
CASSTGIYYYGYTF
>NA|TRBJ2-5|TRBV11-1|NA
TGTGCCAGCACGGCGGGGGCCCAAGAGACCCAGTACTTC
CASTAGAQETQYF
>TRBD1|TRBJ1-5|TRBV6-6|NA
TGTGCCAGCAGCCTGCAGGGGGTCACCAATCAGCCCCAGCATTTT
CASSLQGVTNQPQHF
>NA|TRBJ2-3|TRBV6-5|NA
TGTGCCAGCAGTTCGGCTAGCACAGATACGCAGTATTTT
CASSSASTDTQYF
>NA|TRBJ2-5|TRBV18|NA
TGTGCCAGCTCATTGTATTCTCAAGAGACCCAGTACTTC
CASSLYSQETQYF